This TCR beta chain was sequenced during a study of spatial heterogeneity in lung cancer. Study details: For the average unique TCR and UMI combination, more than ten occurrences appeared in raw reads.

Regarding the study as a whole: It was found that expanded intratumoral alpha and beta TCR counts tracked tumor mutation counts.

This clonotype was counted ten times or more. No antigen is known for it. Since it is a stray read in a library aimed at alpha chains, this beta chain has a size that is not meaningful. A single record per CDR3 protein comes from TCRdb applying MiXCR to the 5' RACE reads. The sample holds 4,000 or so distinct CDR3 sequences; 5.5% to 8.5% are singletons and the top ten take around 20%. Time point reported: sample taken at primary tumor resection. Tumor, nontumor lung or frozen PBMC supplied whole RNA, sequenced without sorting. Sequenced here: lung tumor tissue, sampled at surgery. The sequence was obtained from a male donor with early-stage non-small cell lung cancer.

CDR3 bases: TGTGCCAGCAGCTTAGCCGGACTAGCGGGGGTCTCCTACGAGCAGTACTTC. Translating gives CASSLAGLAGVSYEQYF. This rearrangement joins TRBV13 to TRBJ2-7; 13 bases fit TRBD2. This CDR3 is built from 17 residues. Germline CDR1 and CDR2: PRHDT and FYEKMQ (reference sequence). Germline trimming cut 1 base from V and 0 bases from J; bases unmatched to any gene: 3. The complete variable domain, with remaining parts taken from reference TRBV13 and TRBJ2-7, reads AAGVIQSPRHLIKEKRETATLKCYPIPRHDTVYWYQQGPGQDPQFLISFYEKMQSDKGSIPDRFSAQQFSDYHSELNMSSLELGDSALYFCASSLAGLAGVSYEQYFGPGTRLTVT.